This TCR beta chain comes out of a study of T cells in Graves' hyperthyroidism and ophthalmopathy. About the study: The authors collected peripheral blood at initial diagnosis, before any treatment.

RNA transcripts served as the template for amplifying TCR beta CDR3 regions. First-round RT-PCR with HTBI primers amplified the TCR CDR3 region. TCRdb re-called the multiplex PCR reads through MiXCR, storing one row per CDR3 protein. The sample has approximately 330,000 distinct CDR3 sequences; roughly an eighth are singletons. This clonotype was found many times. The CDR3 length is 15 residues. V lost 2 bases, J lost 4 bases, and 2 bases stayed unmatched. CDR1 SGHTA and CDR2 FQGNSA come from the germline V gene. The TCR sequence derives from a woman between 35 and 50 years old with Graves' ophthalmopathy. The sequenced material came from blood. The chain links TRBV7-2 to TRBJ2-7, with 13 bases matching TRBD2. This chain's CDR3 is CASSLWTSGGYEQYF. In DNA, the CDR3 is TGTGCCAGCAGCTTATGGACTAGCGGGGGATACGAGCAGTACTTC.